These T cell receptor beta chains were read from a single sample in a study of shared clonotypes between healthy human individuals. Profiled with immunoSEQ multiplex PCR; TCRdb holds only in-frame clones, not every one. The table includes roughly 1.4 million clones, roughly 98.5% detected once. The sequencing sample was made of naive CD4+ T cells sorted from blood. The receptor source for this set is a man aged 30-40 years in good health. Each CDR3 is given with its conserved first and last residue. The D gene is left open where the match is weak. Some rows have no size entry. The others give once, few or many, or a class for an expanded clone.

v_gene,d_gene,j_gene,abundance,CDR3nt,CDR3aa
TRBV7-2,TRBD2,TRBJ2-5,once,TGTGCCAGCAGCTTGGGAGGGCCCAGAGAGACCCAGTACTTC,CASSLGGPRETQYF
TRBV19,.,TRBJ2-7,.,TGTGCCAGTAAGACTAGCTACGAGCAGTACTTC,CASKTSYEQYF
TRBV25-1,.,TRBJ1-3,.,TGTGCCAGCAGTTGGGGGGGAGGTGGAAACACCATATATTTT,CASSWGGGGNTIYF
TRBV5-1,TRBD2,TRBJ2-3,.,TGCGCCAGCAGCTTGGCAGGGACTAGCGGGGCGGATACGCAGTATTTT,CASSLAGTSGADTQYF
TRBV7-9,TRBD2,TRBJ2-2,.,TGTGCCAGCAGCTTAGTTCTGAATAGCGGGAGAACCGGCACCGGGGAGCTGTTTTTT,CASSLVLNSGRTGTGELFF
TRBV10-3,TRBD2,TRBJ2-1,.,TGTGCCATCAGACGGACTAGCGGGAGCAATGAGCAGTTCTTC,CAIRRTSGSNEQFF
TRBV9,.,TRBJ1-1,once,TGTGCCAGCAGCGCCGGGACAAATTTACGTATGGCCGGGGACACTGAAGCTTTCTTT,CASSAGTNLRMAGDTEAFF
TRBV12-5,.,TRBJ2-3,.,TGTGCTAGTGGGGGGGACAAGGCCGTCATAGATACGCAGTATTTT,CASGGDKAVIDTQYF
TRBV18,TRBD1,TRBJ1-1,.,TGTGCCAGCTCACTACAGGGGGCAGGGAACACTGAAGCTTTCTTT,CASSLQGAGNTEAFF
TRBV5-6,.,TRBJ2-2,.,TGTGCCAGCAGCTTGGGTCAGGTAACCGGGGAGCTGTTTTTT,CASSLGQVTGELFF
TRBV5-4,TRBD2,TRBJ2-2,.,TGTGCCAGCAGAAATCAGCGGGAGTTTAGCACCGGGGAGCTGTTTTTT,CASRNQREFSTGELFF
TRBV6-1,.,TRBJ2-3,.,TGTGCCAGCAGTCCCAAACCGGTGGGTACGCAGTATTTT,CASSPKPVGTQYF
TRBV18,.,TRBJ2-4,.,TGTGCCAGCTCACCAAGGGGGGAGCTAGCCAAAAACATTCAGTACTTC,CASSPRGELAKNIQYF
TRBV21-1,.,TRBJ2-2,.,TGTGCCAGCAGCAAAGCAGGCCTCAACACCGGGGAGCTGTTTTTT,CASSKAGLNTGELFF
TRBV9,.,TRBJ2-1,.,TGTGCCAGCAGCGTAGTCAGCGACGGATACAATGAGCAGTTCTTC,CASSVVSDGYNEQFF
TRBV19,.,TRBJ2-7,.,TGTGCCAGTAGTATGAGGACCTCCTACGAGCAGTACTTC,CASSMRTSYEQYF
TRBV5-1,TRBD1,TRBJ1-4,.,TGCGCCAGCAGCTTTTCCGGGACAGGGGGTGAAACTAATGAAAAACTGTTTTTT,CASSFSGTGGETNEKLFF
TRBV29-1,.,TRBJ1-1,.,TGCAGCGTTGCGTTCCGGGCAGGCACTGAAGCTTTCTTT,CSVAFRAGTEAFF
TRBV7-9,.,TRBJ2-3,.,TGTGCCAGCAGCTTAACCCTCCGGTTGGCGGTCACAGATACGCAGTATTTT,CASSLTLRLAVTDTQYF
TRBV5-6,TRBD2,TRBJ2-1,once,TGTGCCAGCAGCTTCAGGACTAGCGGGGGTAGCTCCTACAATGAGCAGTTCTTC,CASSFRTSGGSSYNEQFF
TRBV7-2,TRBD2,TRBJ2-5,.,TGTGCCAACCTACTAGCGTCACAAGAGACCCAGTACTTC,CANLLASQETQYF
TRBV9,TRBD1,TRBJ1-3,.,TGTGCCAGCAGCGTAGTCCCAGGGGGCAATTACTCTGGAAACACCATATATTTT,CASSVVPGGNYSGNTIYF
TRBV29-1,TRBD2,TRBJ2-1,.,TGCAGCGTGGATCGTAGCGGGAGGGGCAATGAGCAGTTCTTC,CSVDRSGRGNEQFF
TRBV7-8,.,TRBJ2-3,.,TGTGCCAGCAGCTTAGGTTCAGGACTGAGCACAGATACGCAGTATTTT,CASSLGSGLSTDTQYF
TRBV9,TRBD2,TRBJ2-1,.,TGTGCCAGCAGCTCGCGGACTAGCGGGGGGACTTCCTACAATGAGCAGTTCTTC,CASSSRTSGGTSYNEQFF
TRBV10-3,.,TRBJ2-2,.,TGTGCCATCAAACAGGGGAACACCGGGGAGCTGTTTTTT,CAIKQGNTGELFF
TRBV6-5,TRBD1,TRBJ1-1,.,TGTGCCAGCAGTCCACGTCGGACAGGGAGCGCTGAAGCTTTCTTT,CASSPRRTGSAEAFF
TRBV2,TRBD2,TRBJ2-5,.,TGTGCCAGCAGTCGATCCCGCTTGGGACTAGCGGGAGGGCCAGGAGAGACCCAGTACTTC,CASSRSRLGLAGGPGETQYF
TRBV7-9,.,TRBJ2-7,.,TGTGCCAGCAGCTTACGGCCGCGGACTGCCAGCGAGCAGTACTTC,CASSLRPRTASEQYF
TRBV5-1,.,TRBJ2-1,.,TGCGCCAGCACTTCGGGGTCGAGCTCCTACAATGAGCAGTTCTTC,CASTSGSSSYNEQFF
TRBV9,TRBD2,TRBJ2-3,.,TGTGCCAGCAGCCCAGCGGGAGGGGCAGATACGCAGTATTTT,CASSPAGGADTQYF
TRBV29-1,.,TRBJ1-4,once,TGCAGCGTTGAGCCCGTGGGGCGGCTACAGGAAAAACTGTTTTTT,CSVEPVGRLQEKLFF
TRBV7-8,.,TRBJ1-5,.,TGTGCCAGCAGCTTTGATGAAACCAATCAGCCCCAGCATTTT,CASSFDETNQPQHF
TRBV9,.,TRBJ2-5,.,TGTGCCAGCAGCGGTAACGTAGCTGGGGAGACCCAGTACTTC,CASSGNVAGETQYF
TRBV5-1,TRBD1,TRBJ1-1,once,TGCGCCAGCAGCGTACGACAGGGATCCACTGAAGCTTTCTTT,CASSVRQGSTEAFF
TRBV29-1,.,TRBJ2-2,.,TGCAGCGTTGGTGGCACCGGGGAGCTGTTTTTT,CSVGGTGELFF
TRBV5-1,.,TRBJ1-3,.,TGCGCCAGCAGCCCCGGGTCATTTGGAAACACCATATATTTT,CASSPGSFGNTIYF
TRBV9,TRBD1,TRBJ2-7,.,TGTGCCAGCAGCGTAGAGGTGACAGGGGGTGCCTACGAGCAGTACTTC,CASSVEVTGGAYEQYF
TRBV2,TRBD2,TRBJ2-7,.,TGTGCCAGCACCCGACTAGCGGGAGGGACCTCCTACGAGCAGTACTTC,CASTRLAGGTSYEQYF
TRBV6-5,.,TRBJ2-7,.,TGTGCCAGCGGCCAGTTACAGAGCTCCTACGAGCAGTACTTC,CASGQLQSSYEQYF
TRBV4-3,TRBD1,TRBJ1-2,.,TGCGCCAGCAGCCAAGGACAGGGGGACAACTATGGCTACACCTTC,CASSQGQGDNYGYTF
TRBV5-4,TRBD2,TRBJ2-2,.,TGTGCCAGCAGCTTGGGACTAGCGGGAGGAAGCACCGGGGAGCTGTTTTTT,CASSLGLAGGSTGELFF
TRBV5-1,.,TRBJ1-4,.,TGCGCCAGCAGCTGGATGGGGCCTGACGAAAAACTGTTTTTT,CASSWMGPDEKLFF
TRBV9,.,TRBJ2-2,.,TGTGCCAGCAGCGTAAGGGGCGCTGGGGGATCCGGGGAGCTGTTTTTT,CASSVRGAGGSGELFF
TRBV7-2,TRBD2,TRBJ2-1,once,TGTGCCAGCAGCTTAACTAGCGGGAGTTTTGAGCAGTTCTTC,CASSLTSGSFEQFF
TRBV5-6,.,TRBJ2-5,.,TGTGCCAGCAGCTTGGGGGACAATAAGTACCAAGAGACCCAGTACTTC,CASSLGDNKYQETQYF
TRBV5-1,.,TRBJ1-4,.,TGCGCCAGCACCTCGACAGGTCCAACTAATGAAAAACTGTTTTTT,CASTSTGPTNEKLFF
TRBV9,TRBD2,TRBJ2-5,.,TGTGCCAGCAGCGTGATAGCGGGAGGATTTGGAGAGACCCAGTACTTC,CASSVIAGGFGETQYF
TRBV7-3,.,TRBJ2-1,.,TGTGCCAGCAGCCGCAACCGGGGCAATGAGCAGTTCTTC,CASSRNRGNEQFF
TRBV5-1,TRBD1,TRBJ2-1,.,TGCGCCAGCACTACGGGGACAGGGGGCCGTCTCTCCTACAATGAGCAGTTCTTC,CASTTGTGGRLSYNEQFF
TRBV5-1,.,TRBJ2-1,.,TGCGCCAGCAGCTTGGAGGCCGCGTCTGAGCAGTTCTTC,CASSLEAASEQFF
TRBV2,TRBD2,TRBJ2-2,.,TGTGCCAGCAGTGATATTTTAGGGACTAGCGGGACTTCCGGGGAGCTGTTTTTT,CASSDILGTSGTSGELFF
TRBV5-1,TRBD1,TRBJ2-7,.,TGCGCCAGCAGCACGCCTCCGGAGACAGGGCTATCCTACGAGCAGTACTTC,CASSTPPETGLSYEQYF